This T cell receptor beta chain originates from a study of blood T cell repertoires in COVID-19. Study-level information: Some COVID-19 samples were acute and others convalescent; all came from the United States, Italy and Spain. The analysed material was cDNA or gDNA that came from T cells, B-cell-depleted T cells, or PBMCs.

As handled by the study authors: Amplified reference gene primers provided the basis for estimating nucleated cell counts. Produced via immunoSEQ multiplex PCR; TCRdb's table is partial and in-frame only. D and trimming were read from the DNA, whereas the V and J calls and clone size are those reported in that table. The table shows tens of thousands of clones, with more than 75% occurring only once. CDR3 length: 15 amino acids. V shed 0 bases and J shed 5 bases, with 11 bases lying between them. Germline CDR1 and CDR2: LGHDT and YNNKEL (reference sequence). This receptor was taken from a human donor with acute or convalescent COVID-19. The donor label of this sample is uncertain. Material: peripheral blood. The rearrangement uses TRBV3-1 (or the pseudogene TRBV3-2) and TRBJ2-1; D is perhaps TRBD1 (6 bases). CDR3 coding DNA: TGTGCCAGCAGCCAAGATGGACAGCCCCACAATGAGCAGTTCTTC. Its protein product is CASSQDGQPHNEQFF.